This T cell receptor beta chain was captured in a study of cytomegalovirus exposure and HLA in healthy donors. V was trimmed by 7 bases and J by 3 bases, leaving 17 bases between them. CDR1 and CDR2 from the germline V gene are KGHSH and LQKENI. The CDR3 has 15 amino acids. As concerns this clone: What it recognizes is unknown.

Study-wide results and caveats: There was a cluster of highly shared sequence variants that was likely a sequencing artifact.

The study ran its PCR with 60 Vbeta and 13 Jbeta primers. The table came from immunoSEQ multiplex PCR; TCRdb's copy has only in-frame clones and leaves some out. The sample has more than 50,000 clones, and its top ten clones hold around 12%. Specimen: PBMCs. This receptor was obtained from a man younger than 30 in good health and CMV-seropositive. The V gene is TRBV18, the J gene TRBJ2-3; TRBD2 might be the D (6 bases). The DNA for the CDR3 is TGTGCCAGCTTTCAGAGCGGGTTTGGGACAGATACGCAGTATTTT. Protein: CASFQSGFGTDTQYF.